This entry concerns a single T cell receptor (beta chain). Its antigen is still unknown. Base qualities are not provided; no much larger clone lies one nucleotide away. The sample is drawn from a study of regulatory T cells in long-lasting Graves disease (dated by TCRdb to 2020 to 2022). For the wider study: Persistent Graves' disease meant more than 5 years of antithyroid drug treatment with TSH receptor autoantibodies that stayed positive. Peripheral blood TCR sequencing and RNA sequencing compared persistent Graves' disease patients with newly diagnosed Graves' disease patients. A total of roughly 35 samples underwent TCR sequencing: around 13 from persistent and roughly 20 from newly diagnosed Graves' disease patients. The study was registered as a clinical trial and conducted in China. Antithyroid drugs had been taken for 10 to 13 years on average by persistent Graves' disease patients in the clinical cohort. The paper's findings and limits, for the study overall: The study examined only peripheral blood because the primary lesion, thyroid tissue, could not be accessed. Persistent Graves' disease patients showed lower TCR Shannon entropy and fewer highly expanded clones than newly diagnosed patients, suggesting clonal expansion. Persistent patients shared more public clonotypes among themselves (2,741) than newly diagnosed patients did (about 970). The small sample size was acknowledged by the authors as a limitation that may reduce accuracy. Persistent disease showed preferential use of TRBV28, TRBJ1-2 and TRBJ2-5, whereas newly diagnosed disease favored TRBV20-1 and TRBJ2-1. Sequencing and analysis were restricted to the TCR beta chain.

The protocol used for the library was multiplex PCR. Instrument on record: Illumina HiSeq 4000. iRepertoire HTBI primers and Arm-PCR amplification of CDR3 regions were used to construct TCR beta libraries. Gel purification was performed on PCR products prior to sequencing. In the source study's methods: Gene usage analysis of CDR3 amino acid clonotypes relied on the roughly 64 TRBV and about 15 TRBJ segments identified across samples. COPE and FqMerger were used to merge filtered high-quality paired reads into contigs. BLAST was used to align contigs to the IMGT TRBV, TRBD and TRBJ reference genes, and CDR3 was defined following IMGT. Any clonotype with a frequency above 0.1% was counted as a highly expanded clone. Shannon entropy was used to measure repertoire diversity, and the Gini coefficient was used to measure V-J evenness. A clonotype found in more than one individual was treated as public. TCRdb cleaned the public reads at Q25 with fastp, built clones with MiXCR and kept in-frame beta chains. Rows merge per CDR3 protein into single entries with the most common DNA and genes. Clone size and V and J calls follow TCRdb, not the original study. The sample table lists 350,000 to 500,000 distinct CDR3 sequences, roughly 23% of them with a count of one. The biggest ten clones account for roughly an eighth of the sample.

The time point tag for this specimen amounts to: persistent/refractory GD, antithyroid drugs over 5 years with positive TRAb. For both TCR sequencing and RNA sequencing, RNA was extracted from PBMCs using TRIzol. Graves' disease was diagnosed according to American Thyroid Association guidelines. Patients for the study were recruited at an endocrinology department in Xi'an, China. Each patient gave approximately 9 milliliters of peripheral blood, collected in an EDTA anticoagulant tube. Ficoll Paque Plus density gradient separation was used to isolate PBMCs, and no additional T cell sorting was done. RNA quality was checked with an Agilent 2100 Bioanalyzer and agarose gel, and concentration with a NanoDrop 2000. Reading from cysteine to phenylalanine, the CDR3 counts 15 amino acids. Only CDR3 DNA remains: 45 bases, in frame from the first base. V loses 4 bases of germline sequence and J loses 0 bases, and the interval between the two ends is 14 bases. CDR1 and CDR2, per the germline V gene, are SGHDT and YYEEEE.

Here the sequenced sample was peripheral blood mononuclear cells (PBMCs), taken when the disease was refractory, from a patient treated with antithyroid drugs. The receptor was isolated from a female donor with Graves disease. The sequence links TRBV5-6 to TRBJ2-7, with the D gene uncertain. The sequenced DNA: TGTGCCAGCAGCGGTGGCTACCCCACCTCCTACGAGCAGTACTTC. The resulting protein is CASSGGYPTSYEQYF.